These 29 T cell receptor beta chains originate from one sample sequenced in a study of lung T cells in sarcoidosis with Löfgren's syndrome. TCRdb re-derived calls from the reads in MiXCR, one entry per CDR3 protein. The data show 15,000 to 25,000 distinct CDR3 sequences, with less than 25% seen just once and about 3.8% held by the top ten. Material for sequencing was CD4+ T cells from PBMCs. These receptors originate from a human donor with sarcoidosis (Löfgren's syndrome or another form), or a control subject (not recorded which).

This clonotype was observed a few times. CDR3 in amino acids: CASSRRDREETQYF. The CDR3 DNA reads as TGTGCCAGCAGCCGACGAGACCGCGAAGAGACCCAGTACTTC. The chain is built from TRBV3-1 and TRBJ2-5, with D uncertain. The V end was cut by 4 bases, the J end by 3 bases, with 12 bases between. CDR1 is LGHDT, CDR2 YNNKEL, per germline (reference sequence). The CDR3 has 14 amino acids.

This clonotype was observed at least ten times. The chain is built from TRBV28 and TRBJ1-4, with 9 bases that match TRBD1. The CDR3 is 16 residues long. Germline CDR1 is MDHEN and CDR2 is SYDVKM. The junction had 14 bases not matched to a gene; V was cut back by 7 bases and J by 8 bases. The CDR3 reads CASTRGTGNLGEKLFF. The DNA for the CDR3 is TGTGCCAGCACCCGTGGGACAGGGAATCTTGGAGAAAAACTGTTTTTT.

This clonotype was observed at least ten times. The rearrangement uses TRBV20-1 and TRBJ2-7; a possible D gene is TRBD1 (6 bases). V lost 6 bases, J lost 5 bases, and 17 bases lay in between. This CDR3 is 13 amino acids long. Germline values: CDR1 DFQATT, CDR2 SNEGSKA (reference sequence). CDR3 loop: CSATWQGSHEQYF. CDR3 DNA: TGCAGTGCCACTTGGCAGGGGAGCCACGAGCAGTACTTC.

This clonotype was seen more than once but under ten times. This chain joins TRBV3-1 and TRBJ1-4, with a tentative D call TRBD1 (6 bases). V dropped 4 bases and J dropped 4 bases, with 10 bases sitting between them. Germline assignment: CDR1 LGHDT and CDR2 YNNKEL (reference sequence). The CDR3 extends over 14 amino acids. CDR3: CASSPGHSNEKLFF. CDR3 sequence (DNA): TGTGCCAGCAGCCCGGGACACAGTAATGAAAAACTGTTTTTT.

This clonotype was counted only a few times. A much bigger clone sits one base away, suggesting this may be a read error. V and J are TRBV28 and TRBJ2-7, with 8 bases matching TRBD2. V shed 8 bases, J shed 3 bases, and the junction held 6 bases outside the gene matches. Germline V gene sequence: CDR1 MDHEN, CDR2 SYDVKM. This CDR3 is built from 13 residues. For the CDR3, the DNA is TGTGCCAGCGACGGGGGGGCGCGCTACGAGCAGTACTTC. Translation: CASDGGARYEQYF.

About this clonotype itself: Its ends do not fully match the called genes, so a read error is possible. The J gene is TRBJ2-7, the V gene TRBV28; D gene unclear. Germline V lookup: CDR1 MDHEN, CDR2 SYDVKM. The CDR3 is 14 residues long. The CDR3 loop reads CASIAQTSSYEQHF. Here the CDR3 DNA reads TGTGCCAGCATCGCCCAGACCAGCTCCTACGAGCAGCACTTC.

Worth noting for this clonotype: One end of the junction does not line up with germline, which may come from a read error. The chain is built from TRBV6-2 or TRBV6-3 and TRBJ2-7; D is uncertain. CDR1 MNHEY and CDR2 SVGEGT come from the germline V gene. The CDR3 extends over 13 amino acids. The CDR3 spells CASGEVGSYKQYF. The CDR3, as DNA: TGTGCCAGCGGGGAAGTAGGGTCCTACAAGCAGTACTTC.

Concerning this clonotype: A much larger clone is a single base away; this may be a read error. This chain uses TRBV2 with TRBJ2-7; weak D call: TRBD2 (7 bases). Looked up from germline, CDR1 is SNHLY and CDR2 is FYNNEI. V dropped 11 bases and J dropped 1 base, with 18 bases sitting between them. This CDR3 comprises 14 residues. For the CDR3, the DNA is TGTGCCGGCTCTCCCGGGGGGCAGTCCTACGAGCAGTACTTC. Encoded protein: CAGSPGGQSYEQYF.

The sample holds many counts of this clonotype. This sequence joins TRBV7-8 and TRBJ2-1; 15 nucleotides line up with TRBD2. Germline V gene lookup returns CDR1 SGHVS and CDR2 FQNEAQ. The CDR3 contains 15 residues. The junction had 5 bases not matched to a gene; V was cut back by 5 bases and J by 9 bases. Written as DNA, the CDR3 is TGTGCCAGCAGCCCAGTGGGACTAGCGGGAGGTGAGCAGTTCTTC. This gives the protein CASSPVGLAGGEQFF.

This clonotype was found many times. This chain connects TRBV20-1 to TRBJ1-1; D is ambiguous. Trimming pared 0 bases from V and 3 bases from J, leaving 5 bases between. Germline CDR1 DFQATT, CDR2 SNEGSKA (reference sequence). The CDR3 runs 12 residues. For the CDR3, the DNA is TGCAGTGCTAGAGAGGACCACACTGAAGCTTTCTTT. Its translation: CSAREDHTEAFF.

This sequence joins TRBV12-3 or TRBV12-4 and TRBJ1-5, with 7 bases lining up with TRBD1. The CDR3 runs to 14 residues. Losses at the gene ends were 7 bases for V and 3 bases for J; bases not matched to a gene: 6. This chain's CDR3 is CASTRDSLNQPQHF. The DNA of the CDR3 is TGTGCCAGCACCCGGGACAGCCTCAATCAGCCCCAGCATTTT.

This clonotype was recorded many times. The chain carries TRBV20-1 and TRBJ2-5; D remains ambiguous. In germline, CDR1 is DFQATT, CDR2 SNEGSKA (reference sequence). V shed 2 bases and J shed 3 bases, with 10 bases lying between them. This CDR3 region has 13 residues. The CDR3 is CSARKVQKETQYF. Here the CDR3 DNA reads TGCAGTGCTAGAAAGGTCCAGAAAGAGACCCAGTACTTC.

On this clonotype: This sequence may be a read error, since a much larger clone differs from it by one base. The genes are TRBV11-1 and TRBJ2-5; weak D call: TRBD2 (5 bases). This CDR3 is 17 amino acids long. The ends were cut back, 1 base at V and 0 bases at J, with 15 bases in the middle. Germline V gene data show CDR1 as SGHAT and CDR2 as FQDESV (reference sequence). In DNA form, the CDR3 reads TGTGCCAGCAGCTTAGGCCATAGCGCGCAGTACCAAGAGACCCAGTACTTC. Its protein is CASSLGHSAQYQETQYF.

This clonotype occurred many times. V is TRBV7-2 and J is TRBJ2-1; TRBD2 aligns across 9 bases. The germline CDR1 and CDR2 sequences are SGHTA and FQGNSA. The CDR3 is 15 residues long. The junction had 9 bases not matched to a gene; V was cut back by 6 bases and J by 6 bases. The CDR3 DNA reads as TGTGCCAGCAGTCCGACTAGCGGAGCAGGCAATGAGCAGTTCTTC. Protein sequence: CASSPTSGAGNEQFF.

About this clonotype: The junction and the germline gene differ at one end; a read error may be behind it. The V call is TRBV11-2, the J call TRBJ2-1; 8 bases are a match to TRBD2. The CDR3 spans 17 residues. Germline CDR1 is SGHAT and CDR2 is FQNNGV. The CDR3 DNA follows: TGTGCCAGCAGCCTGAGCCTCACCGGGACTAGGTACAATGAGCAGTCCTTC. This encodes CASSLSLTGTRYNEQSF.

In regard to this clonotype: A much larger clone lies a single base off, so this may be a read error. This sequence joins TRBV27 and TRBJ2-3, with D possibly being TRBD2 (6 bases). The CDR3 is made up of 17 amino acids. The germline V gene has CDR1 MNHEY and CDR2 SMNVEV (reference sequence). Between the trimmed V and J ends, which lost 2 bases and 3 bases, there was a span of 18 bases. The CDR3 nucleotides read TGTGCCAGCAGTTTACGCGGGGCTAGCAGGGTGACAGATACGCAGTATTTT. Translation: CASSLRGASRVTDTQYF.

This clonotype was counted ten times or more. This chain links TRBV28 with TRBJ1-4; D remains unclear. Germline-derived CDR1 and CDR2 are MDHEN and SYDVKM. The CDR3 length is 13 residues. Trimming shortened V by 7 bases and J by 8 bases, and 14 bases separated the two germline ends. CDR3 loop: CASTQAPGEKLFF. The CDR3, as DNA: TGTGCCAGCACTCAGGCTCCTGGGGAAAAACTGTTTTTT.

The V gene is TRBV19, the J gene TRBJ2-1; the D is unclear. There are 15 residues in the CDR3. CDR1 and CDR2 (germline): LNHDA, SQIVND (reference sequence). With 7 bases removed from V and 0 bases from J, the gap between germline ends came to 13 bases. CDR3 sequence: CASKADPSSYNEQFF. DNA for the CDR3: TGTGCCAGTAAGGCGGACCCAAGCTCCTACAATGAGCAGTTCTTC.

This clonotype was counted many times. CDR3 coding DNA: TGTGCCAGCAGCCAAGTGGAGGACGAGCAGTACTTC. Protein: CASSQVEDEQYF. This chain links TRBV3-1 with TRBJ2-7, with a possible D match to TRBD2 (5 bases). The length of the CDR3 is 12 residues. Trimming removed 1 base from V and 5 bases from J, with 6 bases in between. Germline-derived CDR1 and CDR2 are LGHDT and YNNKEL (reference sequence).

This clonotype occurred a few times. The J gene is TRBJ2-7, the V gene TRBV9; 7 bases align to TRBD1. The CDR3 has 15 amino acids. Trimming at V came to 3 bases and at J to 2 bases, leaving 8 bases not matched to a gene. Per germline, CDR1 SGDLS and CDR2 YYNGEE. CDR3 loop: CASSGQGPSPYEQYF. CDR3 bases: TGTGCCAGCAGCGGACAGGGCCCAAGCCCCTACGAGCAGTACTTC.

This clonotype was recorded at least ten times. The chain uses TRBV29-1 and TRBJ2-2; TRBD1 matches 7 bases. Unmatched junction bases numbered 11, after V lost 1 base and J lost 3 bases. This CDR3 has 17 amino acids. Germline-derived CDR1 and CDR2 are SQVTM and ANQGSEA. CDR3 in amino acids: CSVEAGQDPGHTGELFF. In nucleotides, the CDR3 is TGCAGCGTTGAAGCCGGACAGGACCCCGGGCACACCGGGGAGCTGTTTTTT.

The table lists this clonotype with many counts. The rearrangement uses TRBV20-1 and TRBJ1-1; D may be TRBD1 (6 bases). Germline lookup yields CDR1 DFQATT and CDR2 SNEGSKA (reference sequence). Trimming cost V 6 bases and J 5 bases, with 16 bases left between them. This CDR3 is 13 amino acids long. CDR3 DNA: TGCAGTGCCGTGGGGGGGGCAGGAACTGAAGCTTTCTTT. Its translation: CSAVGGAGTEAFF.

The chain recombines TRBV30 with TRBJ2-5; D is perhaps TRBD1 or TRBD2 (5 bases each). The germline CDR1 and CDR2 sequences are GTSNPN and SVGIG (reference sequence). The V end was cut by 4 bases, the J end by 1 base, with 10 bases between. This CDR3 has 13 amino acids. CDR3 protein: CAWTGTAQETQYF. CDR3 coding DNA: TGTGCCTGGACCGGGACGGCCCAAGAGACCCAGTACTTC.

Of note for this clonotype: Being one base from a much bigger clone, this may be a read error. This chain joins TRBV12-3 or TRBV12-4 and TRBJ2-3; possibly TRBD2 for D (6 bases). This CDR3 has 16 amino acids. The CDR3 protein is CASSSFLAGPTGTQYF. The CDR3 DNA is TGTGCCAGCAGTTCCTTCCTTGCGGGGCCCACAGGTACGCAGTATTTT.

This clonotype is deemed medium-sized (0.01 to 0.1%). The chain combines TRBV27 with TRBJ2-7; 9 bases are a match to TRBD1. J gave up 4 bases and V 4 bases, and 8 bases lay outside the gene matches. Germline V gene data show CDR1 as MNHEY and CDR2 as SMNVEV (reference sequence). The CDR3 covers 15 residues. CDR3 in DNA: TGTGCCAGCAGTTCAACCGGGACAGGGTGGTACGAGCAGTACTTC. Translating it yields CASSSTGTGWYEQYF.

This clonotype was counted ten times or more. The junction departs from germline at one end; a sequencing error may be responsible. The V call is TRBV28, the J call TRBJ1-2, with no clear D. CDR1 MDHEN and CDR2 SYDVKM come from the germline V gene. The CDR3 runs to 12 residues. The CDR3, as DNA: TGTGCCAGCAGTCAACCCCTAGGCCACCTTCACTTC. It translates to CASSQPLGHLHF.

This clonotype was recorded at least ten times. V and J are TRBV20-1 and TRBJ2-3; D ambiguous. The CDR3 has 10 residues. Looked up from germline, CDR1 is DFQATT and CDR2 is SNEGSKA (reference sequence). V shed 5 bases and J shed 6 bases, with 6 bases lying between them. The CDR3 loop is CSALVDTQYF. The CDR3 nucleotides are TGCAGTGCTTTAGTGGATACGCAGTATTTT.

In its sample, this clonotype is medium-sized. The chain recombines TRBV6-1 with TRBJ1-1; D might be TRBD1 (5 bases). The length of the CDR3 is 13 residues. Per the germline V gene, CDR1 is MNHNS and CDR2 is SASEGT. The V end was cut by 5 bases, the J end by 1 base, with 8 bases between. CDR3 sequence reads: CASSLQGNTEAFF. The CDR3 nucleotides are TGTGCCAGCAGTCTTCAGGGGAACACTGAAGCTTTCTTT.

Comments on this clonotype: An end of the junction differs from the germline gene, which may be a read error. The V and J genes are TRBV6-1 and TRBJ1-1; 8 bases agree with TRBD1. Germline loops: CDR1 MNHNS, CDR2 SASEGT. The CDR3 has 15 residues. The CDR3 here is CASKTWKTGDTEAFF. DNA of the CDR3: TGTGCCAGCAAAACTTGGAAGACAGGGGACACTGAAGCTTTCTTC.